This is a list of T cell receptor beta chains from one sample in a study of blood T cell repertoires in COVID-19. Using immunoSEQ multiplex PCR, the repertoire was profiled, and TCRdb retains in-frame clones only, with some absent. The sample includes approximately 220,000 clones, 65% to 90% of them seen just once. Sequencing input: PBMCs or T cells enriched from blood (not recorded which). These receptors all stem from a woman in her thirties or forties with acute COVID-19. Both conserved end residues are part of each CDR3. Fields, in order: D gene, J gene, V gene, clone size, CDR3 protein, CDR3 DNA. The D gene is left open where the match is weak. For some rows the clone size is stated as once, few or many, or as a class when expanded; others skip it.

NA,TRBJ2-7,TRBV3-1/TRBV3-2,NA,CASSQGIDSLYEQYF,TGTGCCAGCAGCCAAGGGATAGACAGCCTCTACGAGCAGTACTTC
NA,TRBJ2-1,TRBV30,NA,CAWSFSGDEQFF,TGTGCCTGGAGTTTTTCAGGGGATGAGCAGTTCTTC
TRBD2,TRBJ2-2,TRBV11-3,NA,CASSQIAGANTGELFF,TGTGCCAGCAGCCAGATAGCGGGAGCGAACACCGGGGAGCTGTTTTTT
NA,TRBJ1-5,TRBV7-2,NA,CASSLGGVSNQPQHF,TGTGCCAGCAGCTTAGGGGGAGTGAGCAATCAGCCCCAGCATTTT
TRBD1,TRBJ2-3,TRBV25-1,NA,CASSAATGRADTQYF,TGTGCCAGCAGTGCTGCGACAGGGCGGGCAGATACGCAGTATTTT
NA,TRBJ2-7,TRBV4-3,NA,CASSQDLSGVSYEQYF,TGCGCCAGCAGCCAAGATCTTAGCGGCGTTTCCTACGAGCAGTACTTC
NA,TRBJ2-7,TRBV7-9,NA,CASSLGPTDSNEQYF,TGTGCCAGCAGCTTGGGCCCGACAGACTCGAACGAGCAGTACTTC
NA,TRBJ2-7,TRBV7-2,once,CASSLVLAGAYYEQYF,TGTGCCAGCAGCTTAGTACTGGCAGGCGCCTACTACGAGCAGTACTTC
NA,TRBJ2-7,TRBV12-3/TRBV12-4,few,CASSFGGYEQYF,TGTGCCAGCAGTTTCGGGGGTTACGAGCAGTACTTC
NA,TRBJ1-5,TRBV3-1/TRBV3-2,NA,CASSQGGSGQGSGPQHF,TGTGCCAGCAGCCAAGGGGGATCAGGGCAGGGGAGTGGGCCCCAGCATTTT
NA,TRBJ2-1,TRBV11-2,NA,CASSLVAGSNKNEQFF,TGTGCCAGCAGCTTAGTTGCCGGGAGTAATAAAAATGAGCAGTTCTTC
NA,TRBJ1-1,TRBV7-3,NA,CASSQGSNTEAFF,TGTGCCAGCAGTCAGGGGTCGAACACTGAAGCTTTCTTT
TRBD1,TRBJ1-2,TRBV28,NA,CASSLARGAHRGYTF,TGTGCCAGCAGTTTAGCCAGGGGGGCCCATAGGGGCTACACCTTC
NA,TRBJ2-7,TRBV4-3,few,CASSQDLSGNYEQYF,TGCGCCAGCAGCCAGGACCTTAGCGGAAACTACGAGCAGTACTTC
TRBD2,TRBJ2-3,TRBV19,NA,CASSIWASGMGTDTQYF,TGTGCCAGTAGTATATGGGCTAGCGGGATGGGCACAGATACGCAGTATTTT
TRBD2,TRBJ2-3,TRBV2,NA,CASKTSGGSTDTQYF,TGTGCCAGCAAGACTAGCGGAGGGAGCACAGATACGCAGTATTTT
TRBD1,TRBJ1-1,TRBV18,NA,CASSPLGQVNTEAFF,TGTGCCAGCTCACCGCTCGGACAGGTGAACACTGAAGCTTTCTTT
TRBD1,TRBJ2-7,TRBV11-2,few,CASSLKFLTGGEHYEQYF,TGTGCCAGCAGCTTAAAATTCCTGACAGGGGGGGAACACTACGAGCAGTACTTC
NA,TRBJ2-7,TRBV9,once,CASSPGANSYEQYF,TGTGCCAGCAGCCCGGGAGCGAACTCCTACGAGCAGTACTTC
NA,TRBJ2-3,TRBV6-5,NA,CASSYQEADTQYF,TGTGCCAGCAGTTATCAGGAAGCAGATACGCAGTATTTT
TRBD1,TRBJ2-7,TRBV29-1,NA,CSVERGTDYEQYF,TGCAGCGTTGAAAGGGGGACAGACTACGAGCAGTACTTC
NA,TRBJ1-1,TRBV11-2,NA,CASSSWTSANTEAFF,TGTGCCAGCAGCTCATGGACTAGCGCGAACACTGAAGCTTTCTTT
TRBD2,TRBJ2-1,TRBV3-1/TRBV3-2,NA,CASSHRAGVNEQFF,TGTGCCAGCAGCCATAGAGCGGGGGTCAATGAGCAGTTCTTC
TRBD1,TRBJ1-2,TRBV7-3,NA,CASSRGQGEGYTF,TGTGCCAGCAGCCGTGGACAGGGTGAAGGCTACACCTTC
TRBD2,TRBJ2-1,TRBV5-1,NA,CASSVTGTSGSREQFF,TGCGCCAGCAGCGTGACCGGGACTAGCGGGAGTCGTGAGCAGTTCTTC
NA,TRBJ2-1,TRBV20-1,NA,CSASALNEQFF,TGCAGTGCTAGTGCCCTCAATGAGCAGTTCTTC
TRBD1,TRBJ1-1,TRBV7-9,NA,CASSLGRTGLNTEAFF,TGTGCCAGCAGCTTAGGGAGGACAGGGTTGAACACTGAAGCTTTCTTT
TRBD2,TRBJ2-1,TRBV28,NA,CASSFLAGGGFVYEQFF,TGTGCCAGCAGTTTTCTAGCGGGAGGGGGCTTTGTCTATGAGCAGTTCTTC
NA,TRBJ2-3,TRBV11-1,once,CASRDARASTDTQYF,TGTGCCAGCAGAGACGCCAGGGCTAGCACAGATACGCAGTATTTT
NA,TRBJ1-2,TRBV7-2,NA,CASSLSGDGGSGYTF,TGTGCCAGCAGCTTAAGTGGGGACGGAGGGTCCGGCTACACCTTC
NA,TRBJ2-5,TRBV3-1/TRBV3-2,NA,CASSRVSQGSETQYF,TGTGCCAGCAGCCGCGTCTCCCAGGGAAGCGAGACCCAGTACTTC
NA,TRBJ1-5,TRBV5-5,NA,CASSSIPGDNQPQHF,TGTGCCAGCAGCTCCATCCCCGGGGACAATCAGCCCCAGCATTTT
TRBD1,TRBJ2-1,TRBV24-1,NA,CATSDPQGVGYNEQFF,TGTGCCACCAGTGATCCCCAGGGGGTGGGTTACAATGAGCAGTTCTTC
NA,TRBJ1-5,TRBV28,NA,CASRYSNQPQHF,TGTGCCAGCAGGTATAGCAATCAGCCCCAGCATTTT
TRBD2,TRBJ2-1,TRBV19,NA,CATQGLAGANEQFF,TGTGCCACCCAAGGACTAGCGGGAGCAAATGAGCAGTTCTTC
TRBD1,TRBJ2-5,TRBV7-7,NA,CASSAPGGAETQYF,TGTGCCAGCAGCGCCCCAGGGGGCGCGGAGACCCAGTACTTC
TRBD2,TRBJ2-2,TRBV7-9,once,CASSYLAGSRTGELFF,TGTGCCAGCAGCTATCTAGCGGGGTCGCGCACCGGGGAGCTGTTTTTT
NA,TRBJ1-2,TRBV6-2/TRBV6-3,NA,CASSPGTYYGYTF,TGTGCCAGCAGTCCAGGTACCTACTATGGCTACACCTTC
NA,TRBJ2-5,TRBV7-9,once,CASSLVFTPQETQYF,TGTGCCAGCAGCTTAGTCTTCACTCCTCAAGAGACCCAGTACTTC
TRBD1,TRBJ1-4,TRBV28,once,CASRSAGTGDEKLFF,TGTGCCAGCAGATCCGCCGGGACAGGGGACGAAAAACTGTTTTTT
NA,TRBJ1-1,TRBV18,NA,CASSPFSNTEAFF,TGTGCCAGCTCACCGTTCAGTAACACTGAAGCTTTCTTT
NA,TRBJ1-5,TRBV27,NA,CASSLQGGAHQPQHF,TGTGCCAGCAGTTTACAAGGGGGGGCCCATCAGCCCCAGCATTTT
TRBD1,TRBJ2-5,TRBV27,once,CASSSQGARETQYF,TGTGCCAGCAGTTCCCAGGGGGCGCGGGAGACCCAGTACTTC
NA,TRBJ1-6,TRBV10-2,NA,CASSVQGTSPLHF,TGCGCCAGCAGTGTACAGGGAACTTCACCCCTCCACTTT
NA,TRBJ2-2,TRBV19,NA,CASSTSTRGGELFF,TGTGCCAGTAGTACCTCTACCCGCGGCGGGGAGCTGTTTTTT